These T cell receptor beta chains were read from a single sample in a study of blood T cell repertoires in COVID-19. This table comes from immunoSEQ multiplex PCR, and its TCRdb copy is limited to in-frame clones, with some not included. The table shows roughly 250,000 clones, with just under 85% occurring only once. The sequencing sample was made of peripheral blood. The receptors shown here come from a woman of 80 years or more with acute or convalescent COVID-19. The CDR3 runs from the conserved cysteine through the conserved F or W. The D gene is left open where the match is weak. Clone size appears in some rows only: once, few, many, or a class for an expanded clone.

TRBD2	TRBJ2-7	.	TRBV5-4	CASSFGGGRIHEQYF	TGTGCCAGCAGCTTTGGGGGGGGACGTATACACGAGCAGTACTTC
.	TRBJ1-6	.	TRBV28	CASSLVTYNSPLHF	TGTGCCAGCAGTTTAGTAACCTATAATTCACCCCTCCACTTT
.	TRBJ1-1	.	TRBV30	CAWTQGGTEAFF	TGTGCCTGGACCCAAGGGGGAACTGAAGCTTTCTTT
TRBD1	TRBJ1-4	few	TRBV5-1	CASSGQGGAEKLFF	TGCGCCAGCAGCGGGCAGGGGGGCGCTGAAAAACTGTTTTTT
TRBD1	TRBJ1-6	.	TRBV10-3	CAISESPLVGGQGVSYNSPLHF	TGTGCCATCAGTGAGTCCCCCTTAGTTGGAGGACAGGGGGTCTCCTATAATTCACCCCTCCACTTT
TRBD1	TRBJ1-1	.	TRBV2	CASSVTGVDAFF	TGTGCCAGCAGTGTAACAGGGGTGGACGCTTTCTTT
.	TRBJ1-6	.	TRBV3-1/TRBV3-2	CASSGGTPLHF	TGTGCCAGCAGCGGAGGGACACCCCTCCACTTT
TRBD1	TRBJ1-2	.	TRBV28	CASSLIQGASYGYTF	TGTGCCAGCAGTTTAATACAGGGGGCCTCCTATGGCTACACCTTC
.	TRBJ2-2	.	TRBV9	CASSGRASSNTGELFF	TGTGCCAGCAGCGGCAGGGCCTCATCGAACACCGGGGAGCTGTTTTTT
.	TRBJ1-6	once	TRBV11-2	CASSLRVGVLNSPLHF	TGTGCCAGCAGCTTACGGGTAGGAGTCCTGAATTCACCCCTCCACTTT